This T cell receptor (beta chain) was observed in a study of tumor-infiltrating lymphocytes in primary liver carcinoma. Study-level information: Subjects consisted of male and female patients aged 30 to 69 years. Whole-study results and caveats: Only about 7-24% of top clones appeared in all five tumor regions. Significantly larger top-250-clone fractions were found in tumors than in blood (p = 0.039).

The CDR3 has 16 amino acids. Germline CDR1 KGHDR, CDR2 SFDVKD. The tissue used was unsorted bulk material of about 19-33 mg. RNA and DNA were co-extracted from it with the AllPrep DNA/RNA mini kit. All tumor samples contained more than 85% viable tumor cells. This clonotype was observed a single time. Its antigen is currently unknown. The researchers produced TCR beta cDNA from approximately 460 ng total RNA with a constant-region primer. Sequencing libraries for TCR beta derived from three nested multiplex PCR rounds that used slightly modified ARM-PCR. It was with TRBV1-TRBV30 forward primers and a C-beta reverse primer that the first two PCR rounds were run, at 10 to 11 cycles each. TCRdb re-called the multiplex PCR reads through MiXCR, storing one row per CDR3 protein. This sample has tens of thousands of distinct CDR3 sequences, with around 74% found just once.

J is TRBJ2-3 and V is TRBV24-1, with D possibly being TRBD2 (6 bases). The TCR sequence derives from a man aged 35 to 55 with primary liver carcinoma and hepatitis B virus infection. Specimen: liver tumor tissue from sampling region 4. Subset here: tumor region T4, right-lateral pole. The CDR3, as DNA: TGTGCTACCTGTGATTGGTCGGGAGTTAGCACAGATACGCAGTATTTT. Protein: CATCDWSGVSTDTQYF.